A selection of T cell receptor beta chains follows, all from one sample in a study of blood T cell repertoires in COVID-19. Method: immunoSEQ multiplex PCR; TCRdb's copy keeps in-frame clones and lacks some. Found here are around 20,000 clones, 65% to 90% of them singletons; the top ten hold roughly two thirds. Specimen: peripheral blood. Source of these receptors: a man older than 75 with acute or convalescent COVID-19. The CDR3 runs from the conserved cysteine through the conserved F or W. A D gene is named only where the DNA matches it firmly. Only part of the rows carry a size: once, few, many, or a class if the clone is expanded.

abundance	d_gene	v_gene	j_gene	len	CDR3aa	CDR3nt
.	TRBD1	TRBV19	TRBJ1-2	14	CASSTSGQAYGYTF	TGTGCCAGTAGTACCTCGGGACAGGCCTATGGCTACACCTTC
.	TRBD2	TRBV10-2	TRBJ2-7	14	CASSEAGGWNEQYF	TGCGCCAGCAGTGAAGCGGGGGGGTGGAACGAGCAGTACTTC
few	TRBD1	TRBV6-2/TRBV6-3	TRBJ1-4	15	CASSSTTGGVEKLFF	TGTGCCAGCAGTTCTACGACAGGGGGCGTTGAAAAACTGTTTTTT
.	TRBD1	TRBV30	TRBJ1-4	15	CATDRGRGGDEKLFF	TGTGCCACGGACAGGGGGCGCGGGGGGGATGAAAAACTGTTTTTT
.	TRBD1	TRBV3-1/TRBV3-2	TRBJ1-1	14	CASSLFDRAAEAFF	TGTGCCAGCAGCCTATTCGACAGGGCGGCTGAAGCTTTCTTT
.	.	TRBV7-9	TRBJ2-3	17	CASSPRWPSESTDTQYF	TGTGCCAGCAGTCCAAGATGGCCTAGCGAGAGCACAGATACGCAGTATTTT
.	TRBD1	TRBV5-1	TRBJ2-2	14	CASSPTGDTGELFF	TGCGCCAGCAGCCCAACAGGGGACACCGGGGAGCTGTTTTTT
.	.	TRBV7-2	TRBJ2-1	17	CASTPGLGGGPYNEQFF	TGTGCCAGCACCCCCGGGCTGGGCGGGGGCCCCTACAATGAGCAGTTCTTC
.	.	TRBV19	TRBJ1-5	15	CASRRGEGSNQPQHF	TGTGCCAGTAGACGTGGGGAGGGAAGCAATCAGCCCCAGCATTTT
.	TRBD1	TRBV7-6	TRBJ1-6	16	CASSPQGATYNSPLHF	TGTGCCAGCAGCCCACAGGGGGCAACCTATAATTCACCCCTCCACTTT
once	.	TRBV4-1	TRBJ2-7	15	CASSAQQGNQYEQYF	TGCGCCAGCAGCGCACAGCAGGGGAATCAATACGAGCAGTACTTC
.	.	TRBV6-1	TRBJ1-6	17	CASSEILFSSYNSPLHF	TGTGCCAGCAGTGAAATCTTGTTCAGCTCCTATAATTCACCCCTCCACTTT
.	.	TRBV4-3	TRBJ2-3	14	CASSRGTSADTQYF	TGCGCCAGCAGCAGGGGGACCAGCGCAGATACGCAGTATTTT
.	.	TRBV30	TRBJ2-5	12	CAWGPGRETQYF	TGTGCCTGGGGGCCTGGCAGGGAGACCCAGTACTTC
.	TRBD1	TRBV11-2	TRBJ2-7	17	CASSLSRDRVGTYEQYF	TGTGCCAGCAGCTTGTCCCGGGACAGGGTCGGCACCTACGAGCAGTACTTC
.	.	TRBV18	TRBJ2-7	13	CASSPPGNYEQYF	TGTGCCAGCTCACCTCCCGGGAATTACGAGCAGTACTTC
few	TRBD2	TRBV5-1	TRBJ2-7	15	CASRLAGGNSYEQYF	TGCGCCAGCAGACTAGCGGGGGGGAATTCCTACGAGCAGTACTTC
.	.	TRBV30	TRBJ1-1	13	CAWEPGGNTEAFF	TGTGCCTGGGAGCCAGGAGGAAACACTGAAGCTTTCTTT
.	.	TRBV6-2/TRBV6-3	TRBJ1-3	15	CASSYGGLSGNTIYF	TGTGCCAGCAGTTACGGGGGACTCTCTGGAAACACCATATATTTT
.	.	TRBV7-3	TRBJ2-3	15	CASSLTAQGTDTQYF	TGTGCCAGCAGCTTAACTGCCCAGGGAACAGATACGCAGTATTTT
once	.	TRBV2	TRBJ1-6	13	CASSGQGNSPLHF	TGTGCCAGCAGTGGTCAGGGTAATTCACCCCTCCACTTT
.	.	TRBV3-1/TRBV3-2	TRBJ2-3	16	CASSQDVAGNTDTQYF	TGTGCCAGCAGCCAAGATGTGGCGGGGAACACAGATACGCAGTATTTT
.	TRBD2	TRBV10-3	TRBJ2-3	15	CAISYRLAPPDTQYF	TGTGCCATCAGCTACCGACTAGCCCCTCCAGATACGCAGTATTTT
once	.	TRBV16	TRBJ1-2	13	CASSLVGQSGYTF	TGTGCCAGCAGCCTGGTTGGACAGTCTGGCTACACCTTC
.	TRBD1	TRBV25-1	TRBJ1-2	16	CASSGPTPTGMDGYTF	TGTGCCAGCAGTGGCCCAACCCCGACAGGGATGGATGGCTACACCTTC
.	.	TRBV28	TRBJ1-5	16	CASSFRIPGDVQPQHF	TGTGCCAGCAGTTTTAGGATTCCAGGGGATGTTCAGCCCCAGCATTTT
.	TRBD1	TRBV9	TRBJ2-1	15	CASTKVGQGLNEQFF	TGTGCCAGCACCAAGGTGGGACAGGGTCTCAATGAGCAGTTCTTC
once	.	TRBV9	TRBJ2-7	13	CASSPQGAYEQYF	TGTGCCAGCAGCCCGCAAGGGGCCTACGAGCAGTACTTC
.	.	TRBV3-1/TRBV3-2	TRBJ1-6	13	CASSHLKNSPLHF	TGTGCCAGCAGCCACCTTAAAAATTCACCCCTCCACTTT
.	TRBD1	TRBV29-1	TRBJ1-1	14	CSVDYVRGPTEAFF	TGCAGCGTTGATTACGTCAGGGGGCCAACTGAAGCTTTCTTT
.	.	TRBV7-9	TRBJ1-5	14	CASSLGAGQQPQHF	TGTGCCAGCAGCTTAGGGGCAGGGCAGCAGCCCCAGCATTTT
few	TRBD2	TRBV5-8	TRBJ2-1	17	CASSSERRTRSLNEQFF	TGTGCCAGCAGCTCCGAACGTAGGACTAGATCCCTCAATGAGCAGTTCTTC
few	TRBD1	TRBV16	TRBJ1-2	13	CASSRDRSYGYTF	TGTGCCAGCAGCCGGGACAGGAGCTATGGCTACACCTTC
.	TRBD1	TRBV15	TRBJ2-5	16	CATSRRKGQGWETQYF	TGTGCCACCAGCAGACGGAAGGGACAGGGATGGGAGACCCAGTACTTC
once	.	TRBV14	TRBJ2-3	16	CASSQDPGGKTDTQYF	TGTGCCAGCAGCCAAGATCCAGGGGGGAAGACAGATACGCAGTATTTT
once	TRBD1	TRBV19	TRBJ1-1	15	CASTAGGHLITEAFF	TGTGCCAGTACGGCAGGGGGGCACCTAATCACTGAAGCTTTCTTT
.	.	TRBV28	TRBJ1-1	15	CASFYLRRGGTEAFF	TGTGCCAGCTTCTACTTGAGGAGAGGGGGAACTGAAGCTTTCTTT
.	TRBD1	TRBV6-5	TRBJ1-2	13	CASSYRDRGGYTF	TGTGCCAGCAGTTACCGGGACAGGGGCGGCTACACCTTC
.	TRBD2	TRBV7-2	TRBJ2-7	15	CASSFASGGDYEQYF	TGTGCCAGCAGCTTTGCTAGCGGGGGGGACTACGAGCAGTACTTC
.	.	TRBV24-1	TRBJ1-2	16	CATSDRGGTNFYGYTF	TGTGCCACCAGTGACCGAGGAGGCACCAACTTCTATGGCTACACCTTC
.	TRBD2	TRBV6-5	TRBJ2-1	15	CASSLAGANRGEQFF	TGTGCCAGCAGTTTAGCGGGTGCCAATAGGGGAGAGCAGTTCTTC
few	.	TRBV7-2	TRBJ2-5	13	CASTRGAGETQYF	TGTGCCAGCACCAGGGGGGCCGGGGAGACCCAGTACTTC
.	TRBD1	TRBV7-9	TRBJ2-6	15	CASSRDRSGANVLTF	TGTGCCAGCAGCCGGGACAGGTCCGGGGCCAACGTCCTGACTTTC
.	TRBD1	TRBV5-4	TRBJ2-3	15	CASSAGTGGTDTQYF	TGTGCCAGCAGCGCCGGGACAGGGGGCACAGATACGCAGTATTTT
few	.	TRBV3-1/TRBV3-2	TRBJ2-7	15	CASSQAGGKNYEQYF	TGTGCCAGCAGCCAAGCAGGCGGGAAGAACTACGAGCAGTACTTC
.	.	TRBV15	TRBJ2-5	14	CATSSGGRGETQYF	TGTGCCACCAGCTCCGGGGGGCGCGGAGAGACCCAGTACTTC